The rows below give T cell receptor beta chains drawn from one sample of a study of OX40 agonist ivuxolimab in advanced cancers. Only in-frame clones appear in the TCRdb table, and some are missing; sequencing was by immunoSEQ multiplex PCR. The sample records 60,000 to 75,000 clones, about four fifths being singletons. Sample: CD4+ or CD8+ T cells sorted from blood, taken in a trial of the OX40 agonist ivuxolimab. The receptors stem from an adult with an advanced solid tumor such as melanoma, head and neck, liver or kidney cancer. The CDR3 runs from the conserved cysteine through the conserved F or W. The D gene is left open where the match is weak. Rows give clone size only sometimes, using once, few, many, or a class for an expanded clone.

v_call	j_call	clone_size	d_call	cdr3_nt	cdr3_aa
TRBV19	TRBJ1-2	-	TRBD1	TGTGCCAGTAGTCTCCCCTCCCAGGGGGCTTCCGTCTATGGCTACACCTTC	CASSLPSQGASVYGYTF
TRBV7-9	TRBJ2-1	few	TRBD1	TGTGCCAGGGAGGTAAGGGACAGGGGTGACAATGAGCAGTTCTTC	CAREVRDRGDNEQFF
TRBV18	TRBJ2-7	-	-	TGTGCCAGCTCGCCGACAGTATCCCACGAGCAGTACTTC	CASSPTVSHEQYF
TRBV23-1	TRBJ2-4	-	-	TGCGCCAGCAGCCCCGGCTCACTAGCCAAAAACATTCAGTACTTC	CASSPGSLAKNIQYF
TRBV5-4	TRBJ2-3	-	TRBD2	TGTGCCAGCAGCGGGGGGGGACTAGCAAGCGCAGATACGCAGTATTTT	CASSGGGLASADTQYF
TRBV11-2	TRBJ2-5	-	-	TGTGCCAGCAGCCCACGGACTCAAGAGACCCAGTACTTC	CASSPRTQETQYF
TRBV7-2	TRBJ2-7	few	TRBD1	TGTGCCAGCAGCTCCAAGGGACAGGGCTACGAGCAGTACTTC	CASSSKGQGYEQYF
TRBV5-4	TRBJ2-2	-	TRBD2	TGTGCCAGCAGCTCGGTCCGGGGGGGGAACACCGGGGAGCTGTTTTTT	CASSSVRGGNTGELFF
TRBV2	TRBJ1-6	-	-	TGTGCCAGCAGTGTTAACAGGGATAATTCACCCCTCCACTTT	CASSVNRDNSPLHF
TRBV14	TRBJ2-2	once	-	TGTGCCAGCAGCCCCTGGGGGGCCGGGGAGCTGTTTTTT	CASSPWGAGELFF
TRBV2	TRBJ2-1	-	-	TGTGCCAGCAGTGGAAGGGGGGAGTCCTACAATGAGCAGTTCTTC	CASSGRGESYNEQFF
TRBV7-2	TRBJ1-5	-	-	TGTGCCAGCAGCTTAGAAGCACAGAGCAATCAGCCCCAGCATTTT	CASSLEAQSNQPQHF
TRBV25-1	TRBJ2-2	-	-	TGTGCCAGCAGTGAGGTAATTGGACAGAGTACCGGGGAGCTGTTTTTT	CASSEVIGQSTGELFF
TRBV29-1	TRBJ2-7	-	-	TGCAGCGTTGAAAGTCCCCAGGTGCAGGGCGAGCAGTACTTC	CSVESPQVQGEQYF
TRBV18	TRBJ1-2	-	TRBD1	TGTGCCAGCTCCCGGGACAGGGGAGTAACGGAAGACTATGGCTACACCTTC	CASSRDRGVTEDYGYTF
TRBV7-9	TRBJ2-5	-	-	TGTGCCAGCAGCTTTCTGGGGGAGACCCAGTACTTC	CASSFLGETQYF
TRBV6-6	TRBJ2-7	-	TRBD2	TGTGCCAGCAGTTACACTAGCGGGGGAGACGAGCAGTACTTC	CASSYTSGGDEQYF
TRBV10-2	TRBJ2-1	-	-	TGCGCCAGCAGGCCGGGACTCCCAACCTACAATGAGCAGTTCTTC	CASRPGLPTYNEQFF
TRBV9	TRBJ2-5	-	-	TGTGCCAGCAGCGTTAACTTCCAAGAGACCCAGTACTTC	CASSVNFQETQYF
TRBV6-5	TRBJ2-2	once	-	TGTGCCAGCAGGGGACCGGGTATGGGAGCCGGGGAGCTGTTTTTT	CASRGPGMGAGELFF
TRBV30	TRBJ2-2	-	TRBD1	TGTGCCTGGAGTGGAAACTACAGGGGGCGGGGGGAGCTGTTTTTT	CAWSGNYRGRGELFF
TRBV28	TRBJ2-7	-	-	TGTGCCAGCAGCTCTACAGCGTTCTCCTACGAGCAGTACTTC	CASSSTAFSYEQYF